This T cell receptor (beta chain) was documented in a study of post-analysis software for immune sequencing data. Looking at the study overall: Both relapsing-remitting and secondary progressive multiple sclerosis featured among the disease courses, as did progressive-relapsing multiple sclerosis.

Sequencing libraries made from TCR beta cDNA carried unique molecular identifiers. TCRdb redid the calling of the PCR reads with MiXCR, one entry per CDR3 protein. In the table there are hundreds of thousands of distinct CDR3 sequences, about 32% of which are singletons. Notes on the study in general: Analysis by F measure revealed that same-batch samples clustered strongly together. Patients showed TRBV5-6, TRBV5-1 and TRBV20-1 among five TRBV segments more frequent than in controls.

This clonotype came up a few times. What it recognizes is unknown. Germline CDR1 and CDR2: SGHTA and FQGNSA. After removal of 3 bases from V and 4 bases from J, the junction contained 5 bases not matched to a gene. This CDR3 spans 15 amino acids. The gene calls are TRBV7-2 and TRBJ2-1; 8 bases map to TRBD1. The TCR sequence derives from a girl aged 10 to 17 with multiple sclerosis. The sequencing input was blood. The CDR3 bases are TGTGCCAGCAGCTTGGTGGGGGACAGGTACAATGAGCAGTTCTTC. This codes for CASSLVGDRYNEQFF.